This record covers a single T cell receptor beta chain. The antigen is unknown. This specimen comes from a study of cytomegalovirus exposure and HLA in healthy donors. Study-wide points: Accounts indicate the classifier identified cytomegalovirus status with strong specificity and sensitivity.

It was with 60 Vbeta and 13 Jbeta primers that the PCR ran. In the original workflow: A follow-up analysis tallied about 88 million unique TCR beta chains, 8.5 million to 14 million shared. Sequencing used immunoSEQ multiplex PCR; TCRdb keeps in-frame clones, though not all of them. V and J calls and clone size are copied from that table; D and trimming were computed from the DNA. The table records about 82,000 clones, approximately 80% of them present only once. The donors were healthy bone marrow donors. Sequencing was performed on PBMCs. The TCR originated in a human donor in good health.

The CDR3 coding sequence is TGCGCCAGCAGCCCCGCGATAATAGCGGGGGAGTACGAGCAGTACTTC. This codes for CASSPAIIAGEYEQYF. The chain joins TRBV4-3 to TRBJ2-7, with 9 bases aligning to TRBD2. The trim removed 4 bases at V and 4 bases at J, leaving 11 bases unmatched. CDR1 and CDR2 (germline): LGHNA, YSLEER. The CDR3 loop spans 16 amino acids.